These T cell receptor beta chains were read from a single sample in a study of radiotherapy plus CTLA-4 blockade in lung cancer. The data were produced by immunoSEQ multiplex PCR, yet TCRdb's version contains in-frame clones alone and is incomplete. In the table there are roughly 57,000 clones, 70% to 85% of which are singletons. The sample consisted of peripheral blood, taken from a patient treated with radiotherapy plus ipilimumab. These receptors all come from a human donor with non-small cell lung cancer whose response to radiotherapy plus ipilimumab could not be evaluated. CDR3s include the opening cysteine and the closing phenylalanine or tryptophan. D genes are given only for firm matches. For some rows the clone size is stated as once, few or many, or as a class when expanded; others skip it.

TRBJ1-4 - TRBV18 - CASSPIPRMRNEKLFF TGTGCCAGCTCACCGATACCGAGAATGCGGAATGAAAAACTGTTTTTT
TRBJ1-1 - TRBV30 TRBD1 CAWNRGGLVVMNTEAFF TGTGCCTGGAACCGAGGGGGCCTCGTTGTGATGAACACTGAAGCTTTCTTT
TRBJ2-1 once TRBV9 TRBD2 CASSVTSGLNEQFF TGTGCCAGCAGCGTAACTAGCGGCCTCAATGAGCAGTTCTTC
TRBJ2-3 - TRBV9 - CASSSTYRLDTQYF TGTGCCAGCAGCTCTACCTACCGCCTAGATACGCAGTATTTT
TRBJ2-1 - TRBV6-5 TRBD2 CASRVQGGTYNEQFF TGTGCCAGCAGGGTCCAGGGAGGGACCTACAATGAGCAGTTCTTC
TRBJ2-3 - TRBV9 TRBD2 CASSVAGGGTDTQYF TGTGCCAGCAGCGTAGCCGGGGGGGGCACAGATACGCAGTATTTT
TRBJ1-5 once TRBV15 TRBD1 CATSRDRGTGQGRGQPQHF TGTGCCACCAGCAGAGATCGGGGGACTGGACAGGGGCGAGGTCAGCCCCAGCATTTT
TRBJ1-5 - TRBV4-1 - CASSQEGMGGGNQPQHF TGCGCCAGCAGCCAAGAGGGGATGGGGGGTGGGAATCAGCCCCAGCATTTT
TRBJ2-7 - TRBV5-1 TRBD1 CASSLASGTGSKQYF TGCGCCAGCAGCTTGGCTTCCGGGACAGGGTCGAAGCAGTACTTC
TRBJ1-2 - TRBV7-9 - CASSSLQRANYGYTF TGTGCCAGCAGCTCCCTACAGCGGGCTAACTATGGCTACACCTTC
TRBJ2-1 - TRBV21-1 - CASSAVGTGRGYNEQFF TGTGCCAGCAGCGCGGTTGGGACAGGCCGGGGCTACAATGAGCAGTTCTTC
TRBJ2-1 few TRBV6-5 TRBD2 CASSTAGTNNEQFF TGTGCCAGCAGTACCGCGGGGACTAACAATGAGCAGTTCTTC
TRBJ2-7 - TRBV7-2 - CASSFGRGAYEQYF TGTGCCAGCAGCTTTGGCAGGGGGGCCTACGAGCAGTACTTC
TRBJ2-7 - TRBV6-6 TRBD2 CASSPSGTSGGYEQYF TGTGCCAGCAGTCCTTCCGGGACTAGCGGGGGCTACGAGCAGTACTTC
TRBJ2-7 - TRBV6-1 - CASSGNREGLSYEQYF TGTGCCAGCAGTGGTAATAGAGAGGGACTTTCCTACGAGCAGTACTTC
TRBJ2-3 once TRBV18 - CASSPAGTDTQYF TGTGCCAGCTCACCTGCAGGGACAGATACGCAGTATTTT
TRBJ2-1 - TRBV9 TRBD2 CASSGGLAAGLYNEQFF TGTGCCAGCAGCGGTGGACTAGCGGCGGGACTCTACAATGAGCAGTTCTTC
TRBJ2-5 - TRBV30 TRBD1 CAWSKGTDQETQYF TGTGCCTGGAGTAAAGGGACAGACCAAGAGACCCAGTACTTC
TRBJ1-2 - TRBV30 TRBD1 CAWSPGQGNYGYTF TGTGCCTGGAGTCCGGGACAGGGGAACTATGGCTACACCTTC
TRBJ2-5 - TRBV5-1 TRBD2 CASSLGALAGEETQYF TGCGCCAGCAGCTTGGGGGCTCTAGCGGGAGAAGAGACCCAGTACTTC
TRBJ2-7 - TRBV2 TRBD1 CASFTGTGYYEQYF TGTGCCAGTTTCACCGGGACAGGGTACTACGAGCAGTACTTC
TRBJ1-2 - TRBV10-2 TRBD1 CASSEFLGQGYGYTF TGCGCCAGCAGTGAGTTCCTTGGACAGGGCTATGGCTACACCTTC
TRBJ1-1 - TRBV5-1 - CASSSGQLNTEAFF TGCGCCAGCAGCTCCGGACAGTTGAACACTGAAGCTTTCTTT
TRBJ2-5 - TRBV7-6 TRBD2 CASSPGLAGETQYF TGTGCCAGCAGCCCGGGACTAGCGGGAGAGACCCAGTACTTC
TRBJ2-1 - TRBV5-1 - CASSPATANNEQFF TGCGCCAGCAGCCCCGCTACAGCAAACAATGAGCAGTTCTTC
TRBJ1-6 - TRBV19 TRBD1 CASSYGTGGLGVGSPLHF TGTGCCAGTAGTTACGGGACAGGGGGCCTCGGTGTCGGTTCACCCCTCCACTTT
TRBJ2-5 - TRBV5-4 - CASSWGEYQETQYF TGTGCCAGCAGTTGGGGGGAGTACCAAGAGACCCAGTACTTC
TRBJ2-5 - TRBV5-1 - CASSLVRGEGETQYF TGCGCCAGCAGCTTGGTACGCGGAGAGGGAGAGACCCAGTACTTC
TRBJ2-7 - TRBV7-2 TRBD1 CASSLDRRLEQYF TGTGCCAGCAGCTTGGACAGGCGCCTCGAGCAGTACTTC
TRBJ1-4 - TRBV19 - CASSIGQSNEKLFF TGTGCCAGTAGTATTGGACAGAGCAATGAAAAACTGTTTTTT
TRBJ2-7 - TRBV29-1 - CSVGGGQEPYEQYF TGCAGCGTTGGGGGGGGACAGGAACCCTACGAGCAGTACTTC
TRBJ2-3 - TRBV9 TRBD1 CASSFRDRTTDTQYF TGTGCCAGCAGTTTCCGGGACAGGACCACAGATACGCAGTATTTT
TRBJ1-1 - TRBV5-8 - CASSVSALQGNTEAFF TGTGCCAGCAGCGTCTCCGCACTACAGGGGAACACTGAAGCTTTCTTT
TRBJ2-6 - TRBV10-3 TRBD1 CAISDGDLDRAPGANVLTF TGTGCCATCAGTGACGGGGATCTTGACAGGGCTCCTGGGGCCAACGTCCTGACTTTC